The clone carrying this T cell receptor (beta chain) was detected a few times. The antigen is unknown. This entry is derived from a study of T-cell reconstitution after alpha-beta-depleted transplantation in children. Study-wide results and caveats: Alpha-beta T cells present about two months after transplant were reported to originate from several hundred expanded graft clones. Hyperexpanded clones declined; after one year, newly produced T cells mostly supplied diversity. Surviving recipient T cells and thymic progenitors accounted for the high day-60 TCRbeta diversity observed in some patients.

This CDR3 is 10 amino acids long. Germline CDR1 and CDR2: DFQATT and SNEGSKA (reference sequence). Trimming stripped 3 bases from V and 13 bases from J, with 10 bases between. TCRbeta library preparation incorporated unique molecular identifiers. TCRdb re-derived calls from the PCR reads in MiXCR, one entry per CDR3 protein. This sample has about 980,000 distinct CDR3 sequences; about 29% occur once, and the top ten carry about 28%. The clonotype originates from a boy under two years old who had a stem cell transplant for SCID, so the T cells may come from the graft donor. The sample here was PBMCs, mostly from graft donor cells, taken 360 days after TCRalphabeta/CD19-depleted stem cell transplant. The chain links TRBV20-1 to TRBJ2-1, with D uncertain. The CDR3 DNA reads TGCAGTGCTAGTTTCCCAGACCAGTTCTTC. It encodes CSASFPDQFF.